Listed below are T cell receptor beta chains from one sample, sequenced in a study of shared clonotypes between healthy human individuals. The repertoire was sequenced with immunoSEQ multiplex PCR; TCRdb's copy has only in-frame clones and lacks some. The table includes over 2 million clones, roughly 94% detected once. Sequencing was done on a sample of naive CD8+ T cells sorted from blood. The receptors come from a man aged 18 to 29 in good health. Both conserved end residues are trimmed from each CDR3.

>TRBV7-9|TRBJ2-4
ASSPTGPAQSKNIQY
>TRBV19|TRBJ1-2
ASGPGLLALGYT
>TRBV9|TRBJ2-3
ASSAGLVLTDTQY
>TRBV14|TRBJ2-7
ASSQDSYEQY
>TRBV19|TRBJ1-1
ASSMGDTEAF
>TRBV4-1|TRBJ1-2
ASSLRDRGESNYGYT
>TRBV7-9|TRBJ1-4
ASSSHSLTGINEKLF
>TRBV5-4|TRBJ1-2
ASSLDGFSNYGYT
>TRBV4-3|TRBJ2-2
ASSQELQGWGELF
>TRBV30|TRBJ2-7
AWSDGRFYEQY